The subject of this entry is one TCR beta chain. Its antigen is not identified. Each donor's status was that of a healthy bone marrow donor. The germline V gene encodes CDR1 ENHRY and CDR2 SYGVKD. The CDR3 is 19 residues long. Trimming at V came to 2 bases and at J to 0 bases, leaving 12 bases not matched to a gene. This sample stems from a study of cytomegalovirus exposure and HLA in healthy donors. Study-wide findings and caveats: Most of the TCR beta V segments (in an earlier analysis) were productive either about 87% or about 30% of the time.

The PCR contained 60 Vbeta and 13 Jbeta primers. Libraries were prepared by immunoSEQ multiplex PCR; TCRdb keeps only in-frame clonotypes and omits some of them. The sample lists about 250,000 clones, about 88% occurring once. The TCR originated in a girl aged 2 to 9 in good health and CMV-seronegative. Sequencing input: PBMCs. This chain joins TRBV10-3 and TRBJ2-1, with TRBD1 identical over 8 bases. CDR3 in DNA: TGTGCCATCAGTGAGGGGCGGACAGGGATGTCTGGCTCCTACAATGAGCAGTTCTTC. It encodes CAISEGRTGMSGSYNEQFF.